These 20 T cell receptor beta chains came from one sample sequenced in a study of regulatory T cells in long-lasting Graves disease. Combining iRepertoire HTBI primers with Arm-PCR of CDR3 regions, the authors built TCR beta libraries. TCRdb re-analysed the multiplex PCR reads in MiXCR, keeping a single row per CDR3 protein. Seen here are about 470,000 distinct CDR3 sequences, around 15% observed once, and the top ten hold 10% to 15%. Time point reported: newly diagnosed GD, antithyroid drugs for less than 3 months. Making the TCR library involved RNA that had been extracted from PBMCs. The same sample was also studied in work on T cells in Graves' hyperthyroidism and ophthalmopathy.

The sequenced sample was peripheral blood mononuclear cells (PBMCs), obtained at new diagnosis, from a patient treated with antithyroid drugs. These receptors were obtained from a man aged 35 to 55 with Graves disease.

This clonotype was observed many times. The chain recombines TRBV27 with TRBJ2-2, with TRBD2 matching 11 bases. The V gene end was trimmed by 3 bases and the J gene end by 7 bases; junction bases not matched to a gene: 10. Germline CDR1 MNHEY, CDR2 SMNVEV (reference sequence). The CDR3 runs to 17 residues. The CDR3 nucleotides are TGTGCCAGCAGTTTGAGACTAGCGGGGACGACCGTCGGGGAGCTGTTTTTT. Protein: CASSLRLAGTTVGELFF.

This clonotype was counted a few times. The rearrangement links TRBV6-1 to TRBJ2-1; TRBD2 agrees at 14 bases. In germline, CDR1 is MNHNS, CDR2 SASEGT. The V gene end was trimmed by 6 bases and the J gene end by 6 bases; junction bases not matched to a gene: 10. CDR3 size: 17 residues. As DNA, the CDR3 is TGTGCCAGCAGCCAACGCGGGACTAGCGGGAGACCCAATGAGCAGTTCTTC. Encoded protein: CASSQRGTSGRPNEQFF.

This clonotype was recorded many times. The V and J genes are TRBV12-3 or TRBV12-4 and TRBJ1-1; D not resolved. The CDR3 covers 11 residues. The V gene lost 3 bases and the J gene lost 10 bases, with 9 bases spanning the gap. CDR3 sequence (DNA): TGTGCCAGCAGTTTGAGGGAAGGAGCTTTCTTT. It is translated as CASSLREGAFF.

Remarks on this clonotype: Relative to the germline gene, one junction end is altered; a read error may explain this. V usage is TRBV7-9 and J usage is TRBJ2-5; 8 bases fit TRBD1. This CDR3 region has 15 residues. Germline values: CDR1 SEHNR, CDR2 FQNEAQ (reference sequence). The CDR3 protein is CASSPGGRLRDPGLF. In DNA form, the CDR3 reads TGTGCCAGCAGTCCAGGGGGCCGATTGAGAGACCCAGGTCTCTTC. Filled out from reference TRBV7-9 and TRBJ2-5, the complete variable domain reads DTGVSQNPRHKITKRGQNVTFRCDPISEHNRLYWYRQTLGQGPEFLTYFQNEAQLEKSRLLSDRFSAERPKGSFSTLEIQRTEQGDSAMYLCASSPGGRLRDPGLFGPGTRLLVL.

This clonotype was recorded at least ten times. This sequence joins TRBV28 and TRBJ2-7; tentatively, D is TRBD1 or TRBD2 (5 bases each). Per the germline V gene, CDR1 is MDHEN and CDR2 is SYDVKM. With 5 bases removed from V and 2 bases from J, the gap between germline ends came to 22 bases. This CDR3 region has 17 residues. As DNA, the CDR3 is TGTGCCAGCAGTGGTTCTAGGACACTAGACCCTCCCTACGAGCAGTACTTC. Residues: CASSGSRTLDPPYEQYF.

This clonotype was observed a few times. The rearrangement uses TRBV2 and TRBJ1-1; possibly TRBD1 for D (5 bases). The germline V and J ends were trimmed by 7 bases and 3 bases, with 12 bases remaining between them. The CDR3 is 13 residues long. CDR1 is SNHLY, CDR2 FYNNEI, per germline. CDR3 DNA sequence: TGTGCCAGCATGGCAGGGAGGGACACTGAAGCTTTCTTT. Its translation: CASMAGRDTEAFF.

This clonotype came up a few times. The chain has TRBV5-1 and TRBJ2-5; 8 nucleotides line up with TRBD1. Germline assignment: CDR1 SGHRS and CDR2 YFSETQ. There are 16 residues in the CDR3. Trimming took 5 bases from V and 5 from J; bases not matched to a gene: 14. CDR3 in amino acids: CASRVGWDRIMETQYF. The CDR3 DNA reads TGCGCCAGCAGGGTGGGTTGGGACAGGATAATGGAGACCCAGTACTTC.

There are many counts of this clonotype. The chain recombines TRBV20-1 with TRBJ2-7, with D tentatively TRBD2 (6 bases). The CDR3 is 15 amino acids. The germline V and J ends were trimmed by 5 bases and 7 bases, with 24 bases remaining between them. The germline V gene has CDR1 DFQATT and CDR2 SNEGSKA (reference sequence). The CDR3 region has the DNA TGCAGTGCTCTCCCGGGGGAGTTCCTCGGAGGGGAGCAGTACTTC. Encoded protein: CSALPGEFLGGEQYF.

A single count supports this clonotype. The genes are TRBV20-1 and TRBJ2-3; maybe TRBD2 (6 bases). V was cut by 3 bases and J by 5 bases, with 15 bases left in between. Per germline, CDR1 DFQATT and CDR2 SNEGSKA (reference sequence). The CDR3 loop spans 14 amino acids. This chain's CDR3 is CSARYPGSLDTQYF. The DNA for the CDR3 is TGCAGTGCTAGGTATCCCGGGAGCTTAGATACGCAGTATTTT.

In its sample, this clonotype was seen many times. V is TRBV2 and J is TRBJ2-5, with TRBD2 matching 11 bases. CDR1 is SNHLY, CDR2 FYNNEI, per germline. The CDR3 totals 15 residues. The V gene end was trimmed by 2 bases and the J gene end by 7 bases; junction bases not matched to a gene: 6. The CDR3, as DNA: TGTGCCAGCAGTGAACTGACTAGCGGGACCAGGACCCAGTACTTC. This translates into CASSELTSGTRTQYF. The full variable domain, its missing parts supplied by reference TRBV2 and TRBJ2-5, is EPEVTQTPSHQVTQMGQEVILRCVPISNHLYFYWYRQILGQKVEFLVSFYNNEISEKSEIFDDQFSVERPDGSNFTLKIRSTKLEDSAMYFCASSELTSGTRTQYFGPGTRLLVL.

The chain links TRBV12-3 or TRBV12-4 to TRBJ2-2, with D perhaps matching TRBD2 (6 bases). This CDR3 has 15 amino acids. V was pared by 5 bases and J by 3 bases, with 13 bases between. CDR3 sequence: CASSRIAVYTGELFF. The CDR3 DNA reads as TGTGCCAGCAGTCGAATAGCGGTTTACACCGGGGAGCTGTTTTTT.

The CDR3 loop is CASSWTSGRADTQYF. In DNA form, the CDR3 reads TGCGCCAGCAGCTGGACTAGCGGGAGGGCAGATACGCAGTATTTT. This chain links TRBV5-1 with TRBJ2-3; TRBD2 agrees at 15 bases. After removal of 3 bases from V and 4 bases from J, the junction contained 0 bases not matched to a gene. Looked up from germline, CDR1 is SGHRS and CDR2 is YFSETQ. The CDR3 is made up of 15 amino acids.

This clonotype was observed a handful of times. The V and J genes are TRBV20-1 and TRBJ2-1; 8 bases fit TRBD2. The CDR3 consists of 14 residues. In germline, CDR1 is DFQATT, CDR2 SNEGSKA (reference sequence). Trimming cost V 3 bases and J 7 bases; bases outside gene matches: 8. DNA of the CDR3: TGCAGTGCTAGTATCGCTAGCGGGTGGAATGAGCAGTTCTTC. This sequence encodes CSASIASGWNEQFF.

In its sample, this clonotype was seen many times. The chain recombines TRBV3-1 with TRBJ1-5; D unresolved. Germline-derived CDR1 and CDR2 are LGHDT and YNNKEL (reference sequence). The CDR3 loop spans 15 amino acids. With 0 bases removed from V and 3 bases from J, the gap between germline ends came to 9 bases. The CDR3 nucleotides read TGTGCCAGCAGCCAAGATTCGGGTTCCAATCAGCCCCAGCATTTT. It specifies CASSQDSGSNQPQHF. The variable domain in full, completed from reference TRBV3-1 and TRBJ1-5, reads DTAVSQTPKYLVTQMGNDKSIKCEQNLGHDTMYWYKQDSKKFLKIMFSYNNKELIINETVPNRFSPKSPDKAHLNLHINSLELGDSAVYFCASSQDSGSNQPQHFGDGTRLSIL.

This clonotype was observed a few times. This chain joins TRBV4-1 and TRBJ2-6, with D possibly TRBD1 on 6 matching bases. The CDR3 length is 20 residues. Per germline, CDR1 MGHRA and CDR2 YSYEKL. Trimming left V 4 bases short and J 1 base short, with 23 bases between. CDR3 residues: CASSPRGGRDILSGANVLTF. The DNA for the CDR3 is TGCGCCAGCAGCCCCAGGGGTGGCAGGGACATACTTTCTGGGGCCAACGTCCTGACTTTC.

The chain links TRBV11-2 to TRBJ2-2, with 7 bases aligning to TRBD1. This CDR3 contains 19 residues. J lost 1 base, V lost 7 bases, and 18 bases had no gene match. Looked up from germline, CDR1 is SGHAT and CDR2 is FQNNGV. CDR3 coding DNA: TGTGCCAGCATTCCTTACAGGGGCATGCGATTTAAGAACACCGGGGAGCTGTTTTTT. Residues: CASIPYRGMRFKNTGELFF.

In this sample, this clonotype turned up a few times. V is TRBV4-1 and J is TRBJ2-7, with 9 bases aligning to TRBD2. The CDR3 totals 14 residues. V dropped 3 bases and J dropped 6; count of bases not matched to a gene: 6. From germline, CDR1 is MGHRA and CDR2 YSYEKL. CDR3 amino acids: CASSHASGRPEQYF. CDR3 bases: TGCGCCAGCAGCCATGCAAGCGGGAGGCCCGAGCAGTACTTC.

This clonotype was seen at least ten times. The rearrangement uses TRBV28 and TRBJ2-2; 9 bases fit TRBD2. Germline values: CDR1 MDHEN, CDR2 SYDVKM. The CDR3 loop spans 16 amino acids. Losses at the gene ends were 6 bases for V and 4 bases for J; bases not matched to a gene: 9. CDR3 loop: CASRPPGREGTGELFF. For the CDR3, the DNA is TGTGCCAGCAGGCCCCCGGGGCGGGAGGGCACCGGGGAGCTGTTTTTT.

This clonotype came up a few times. CDR3 in amino acids: CATSDLLLTDTQYF. CDR3 coding DNA: TGTGCCACCAGTGACCTTCTCTTAACAGATACGCAGTATTTT. The gene calls are TRBV24-1 and TRBJ2-3; D remains unclear. V was pared by 4 bases and J by 3 bases, with 10 bases between. In germline, CDR1 is KGHDR, CDR2 SFDVKD. CDR3 size: 14 residues.

The V and J genes are TRBV19 and TRBJ1-1; tentative D call: TRBD1 (5 bases). The V gene's germline CDR1 is LNHDA and CDR2 SQIVND (reference sequence). The germline V and J ends were trimmed by 1 base and 6 bases, with 15 bases remaining between them. The CDR3 length is 15 residues. The CDR3 loop is CASSIGGGAYPEAFF. CDR3 sequence (DNA): TGTGCCAGTAGTATAGGTGGGGGTGCGTACCCTGAAGCTTTCTTT.